This TCR beta chain appears in the sequencing data of a study of metastatic and nonmetastatic thyroid tumors. All patients reached thyroid surgery having received no treatment beforehand. Trimming cost V 7 bases and J 5 bases, with 12 bases left between them. Germline loops: CDR1 LNHDA, CDR2 SQIVND (reference sequence). This CDR3 has 13 amino acids. MiXCR re-clonotyped the PCR reads for TCRdb. The sample has 14,000 to 15,000 clones, more than 20% seen once. The receptor's source is a female donor with papillary thyroid cancer or a benign thyroid nodule (not recorded which). Some clones in this sample may be carry-over from other donors' samples. The V and J genes are TRBV19 and TRBJ2-1; possibly TRBD2 for D (5 bases). Specimen: tumor tissue. CDR3 sequence reads: CASTQRNHNEQFF. CDR3 nucleotide sequence: TGTGCCAGTACCCAGCGGAACCACAATGAGCAGTTCTTC.